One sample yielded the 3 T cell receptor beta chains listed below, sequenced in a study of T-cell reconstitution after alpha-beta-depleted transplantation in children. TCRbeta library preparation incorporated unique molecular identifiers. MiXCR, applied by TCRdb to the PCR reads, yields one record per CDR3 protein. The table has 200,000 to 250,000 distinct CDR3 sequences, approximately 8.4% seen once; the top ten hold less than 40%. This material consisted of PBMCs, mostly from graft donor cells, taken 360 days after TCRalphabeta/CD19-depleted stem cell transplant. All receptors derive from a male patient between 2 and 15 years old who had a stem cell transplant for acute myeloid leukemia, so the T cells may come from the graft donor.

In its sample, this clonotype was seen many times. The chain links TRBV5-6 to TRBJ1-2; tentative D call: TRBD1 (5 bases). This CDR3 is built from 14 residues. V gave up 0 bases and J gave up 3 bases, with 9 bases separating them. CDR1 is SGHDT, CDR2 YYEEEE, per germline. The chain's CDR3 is CASSLGRGDYGYTF. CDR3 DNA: TGTGCCAGCAGCTTGGGACGGGGGGACTATGGCTACACCTTC.

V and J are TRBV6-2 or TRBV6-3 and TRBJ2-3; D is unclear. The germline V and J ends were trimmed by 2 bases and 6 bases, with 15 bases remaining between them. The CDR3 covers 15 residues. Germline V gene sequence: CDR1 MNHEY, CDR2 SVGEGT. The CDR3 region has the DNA TGTGCCAGCAGTTACGGGGTAATGTCCACGGATACGCAGTATTTT. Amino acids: CASSYGVMSTDTQYF.

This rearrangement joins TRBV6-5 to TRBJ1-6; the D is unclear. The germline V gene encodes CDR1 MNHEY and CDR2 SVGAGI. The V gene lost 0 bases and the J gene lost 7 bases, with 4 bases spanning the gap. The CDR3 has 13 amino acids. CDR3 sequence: CASSYSRNSPLHF. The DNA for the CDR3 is TGTGCCAGCAGTTACTCACGAAATTCACCCCTCCACTTT.